Shown below are 8 T cell receptor beta chains from a single sample sequenced in a study of blood T cell repertoires in COVID-19. The assay was immunoSEQ multiplex PCR, and TCRdb's table has in-frame clones only and misses some. Of around 160,000 clones listed, around 82% are singletons. Sequenced input: peripheral blood. The receptors derive from a human donor with acute or convalescent COVID-19. The donor label of this sample is uncertain.

This rearrangement joins TRBV5-1 to TRBJ2-7; 8 nucleotides align to TRBD1. This CDR3 has 13 amino acids. The ends lost 4 bases at V and 4 bases at J; junction bases unmatched: 4. Germline CDR1 reads SGHRS; CDR2 reads YFSETQ. The CDR3, as DNA: TGCGCCAGCAGCCTGGACAGGGCATACGAGCAGTACTTC. Translation: CASSLDRAYEQYF. The full variable domain, completed using reference TRBV5-1 and TRBJ2-7, is KAGVTQTPRYLIKTRGQQVTLSCSPISGHRSVSWYQQTPGQGLQFLFEYFSETQRNKGNFPGRFSGRQFSNSRSEMNVSTLELGDSALYLCASSLDRAYEQYFGPGTRLTVT.

The genes are TRBV10-3 and TRBJ1-2; 7 bases match TRBD1. Germline trimming cut 2 bases from V and 7 bases from J; bases unmatched to any gene: 13. CDR1 and CDR2 from the germline V gene are ENHRY and SYGVKD. This CDR3 contains 16 residues. The CDR3 loop reads CAISEDRQGIAVGYTF. DNA for the CDR3: TGTGCCATCAGTGAGGACAGACAGGGAATCGCGGTTGGCTACACCTTC.

This sequence joins TRBV30 and TRBJ1-1; D is unclear. Germline CDR1 GTSNPN, CDR2 SVGIG (reference sequence). The V and J ends lost 4 bases and 7 bases respectively, with 10 bases between them. CDR3 size: 11 residues. The CDR3 bases are TGTGCCTGGACCCGTACAGATGAAGCTTTCTTT. Protein product: CAWTRTDEAFF. The variable domain in full, with the rest retrieved from reference TRBV30 and TRBJ1-1, is SQTIHQWPATLVQPVGSPLSLECTVEGTSNPNLYWYRQAAGRGLQLLFYSVGIGQISSEVPQNLSASRPQDRQFILSSKKLLLSDSGFYLCAWTRTDEAFFGQGTRLTVV.

This clone has only a few counts. This rearrangement joins TRBV30 to TRBJ1-6; D might be TRBD1 (5 bases). The CDR3 has 13 residues. CDR1 is GTSNPN, CDR2 SVGIG, per germline (reference sequence). The germline V and J ends were trimmed by 8 bases and 7 bases, with 15 bases remaining between them. CDR3 loop: CARRSGGNSPLHF. The CDR3 nucleotides read TGTGCCCGGCGGTCCGGGGGGAATTCACCCCTCCACTTT.

For the CDR3, the DNA is TGCGCCAGCCAGTCGGGGGTTGGGTCCTACAATGAGCAGTTCTTC. It encodes CASQSGVGSYNEQFF. This chain joins TRBV5-1 and TRBJ2-1; D is perhaps TRBD2 (6 bases). V lost 7 bases and J lost 1, with 15 bases in between. Germline loops: CDR1 SGHRS, CDR2 YFSETQ. This CDR3 has 15 residues.

The chain recombines TRBV19 with TRBJ2-7; D perhaps matches TRBD1 (6 bases). Looked up from germline, CDR1 is LNHDA and CDR2 is SQIVND (reference sequence). The CDR3 loop spans 12 amino acids. V was cut by 6 bases and J by 4 bases, with 10 bases left in between. The CDR3 reads CASSDRIYEQYF. The CDR3 nucleotides read TGTGCCAGTAGCGACAGGATTTACGAGCAGTACTTC.

This sequence joins TRBV6-2 or TRBV6-3 and TRBJ1-6; D is perhaps TRBD1 (5 bases). CDR1 MNHEY and CDR2 SVGEGT come from the germline V gene. With 2 bases removed from V and 13 bases from J, the gap between germline ends came to 18 bases. The CDR3 loop spans 15 amino acids. The CDR3 reads CASSYTGTQGFPLHF. The CDR3 DNA is TGTGCCAGCAGTTACACGGGGACTCAGGGATTCCCCCTCCACTTT.

J is TRBJ1-2 and V is TRBV19, with 11 nucleotides matching TRBD1. Germline CDR1 and CDR2: LNHDA and SQIVND (reference sequence). V dropped 4 bases and J dropped 2; count of bases not matched to a gene: 6. The CDR3 length is 16 residues. Written as DNA, the CDR3 is TGTGCCAGTAGTACCCCGGGACAGGGGGTGAACTATGGCTACACCTTC. It is translated as CASSTPGQGVNYGYTF.